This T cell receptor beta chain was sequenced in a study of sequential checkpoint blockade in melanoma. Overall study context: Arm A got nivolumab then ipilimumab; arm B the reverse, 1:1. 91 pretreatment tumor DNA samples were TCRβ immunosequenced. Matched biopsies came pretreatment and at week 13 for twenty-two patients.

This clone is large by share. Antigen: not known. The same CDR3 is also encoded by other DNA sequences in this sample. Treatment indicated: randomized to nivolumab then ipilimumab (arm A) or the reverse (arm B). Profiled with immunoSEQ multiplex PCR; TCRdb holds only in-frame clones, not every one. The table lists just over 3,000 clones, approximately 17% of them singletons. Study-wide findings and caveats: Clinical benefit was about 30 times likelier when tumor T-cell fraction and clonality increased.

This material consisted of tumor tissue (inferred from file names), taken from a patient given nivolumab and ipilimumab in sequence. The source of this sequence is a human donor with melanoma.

The CDR3 spells CASSDGWGTYEQYF. CDR3 in DNA: TGCGCCAGCAGCGACGGGTGGGGTACCTACGAGCAGTACTTC. The chain uses TRBV5-1 and TRBJ2-7, with D uncertain. V lost 4 bases, J lost 2 bases, and 13 bases lay in between. Germline-derived CDR1 and CDR2 are SGHRS and YFSETQ. The CDR3 has 14 amino acids.